The T cell receptor (beta chain) under discussion was sequenced for a study of T-cell reconstitution after alpha-beta-depleted transplantation in children. Trimming removed 4 bases from V and 1 base from J, with 27 bases in between. Germline lookup yields CDR1 SGDLS and CDR2 YYNGEE. This CDR3 contains 21 residues. The TCRbeta library incorporated unique molecular identifiers. Using its own MiXCR run on the PCR reads, TCRdb lists one record per CDR3 protein. The table records roughly 590,000 distinct CDR3 sequences, 16% of them present only once. In its sample, this clonotype was seen a few times. This sample comprised PBMCs from the stem cell graft donor, obtained from the stem cell graft. This chain joins TRBV9 and TRBJ2-6; D possibly corresponds to TRBD1 (6 bases). This TCR derives from a human donor who donated a stem cell graft to a child with acute myeloid leukemia. This CDR3 is CASSLRQAQGSYESGANVLTF. CDR3 DNA: TGTGCCAGCAGCCTACGACAGGCCCAGGGGTCATATGAGTCTGGGGCCAACGTCCTGACTTTC.